These T cell receptor beta chains were read from a single sample in a study of blood T cell repertoires in COVID-19. TCRdb's copy holds only in-frame clones and misses some; the assay was immunoSEQ multiplex PCR. The top ten hold 0.7% of the sample, which has roughly 230,000 clones, around 90% seen once. Material: peripheral blood. These receptors were obtained from a human donor in a cohort sampled during active COVID-19. Each CDR3 is given with its conserved first and last residue.

J gene,V gene,CDR3 protein
TRBJ1-5,TRBV6-5,CASSMTVINQPQHF
TRBJ1-1,TRBV10-3,CAIRISPGQGDLGNTEAFF
TRBJ2-7,TRBV24-1,CATSDGDRDTQQSLEQYF
TRBJ1-1,TRBV13,CASSPPGYTEAFF
TRBJ2-7,TRBV29-1,CSVLRTGDSYEQYF
TRBJ1-1,TRBV3-1/TRBV3-2,CASSQDWDRGEAFF
TRBJ2-7,TRBV25-1,CASSVASGSPPYEQYF
TRBJ2-1,TRBV5-1,CASRVTSGRVNEQFF
TRBJ2-7,TRBV24-1,CATSEPGTGAYEQYF
TRBJ2-3,TRBV6-5,CASSRDFTDTQYF
TRBJ2-2,TRBV6-4,CASSDGVGTGELFF
TRBJ2-2,TRBV6-6,CASSSWDIVGTGELFF
TRBJ2-7,TRBV6-5,CASRPTSDTFYEQYF
TRBJ1-3,TRBV2,CASRRGDHSGNTIYF
TRBJ2-2,TRBV6-2/TRBV6-3,CASSYTRDTGELFF
TRBJ2-1,TRBV4-2,CASSPSTYNEQFF
TRBJ2-7,TRBV2,CASSGAFSYEQYF
TRBJ2-7,TRBV7-9,CASSRLGQKTYEQYF
TRBJ1-1,TRBV12-3/TRBV12-4,CASSLSYREAFF
TRBJ2-3,TRBV5-1,CASSSGTGDTDTQYF
TRBJ1-2,TRBV5-6,CASRNPLSRNYGYTF
TRBJ2-7,TRBV10-2,CASSGHDSYEQYF
TRBJ2-7,TRBV25-1,CASSESLWGQGREEQYF
TRBJ2-1,TRBV7-3,CASSLNTDRGAGNEQFF
TRBJ2-3,TRBV7-9,CASTDRQDTQYF
TRBJ2-5,TRBV5-1,CASSLNLAGGETQYF
TRBJ2-7,TRBV11-2,CASSSLTGDGEQYF
TRBJ2-1,TRBV5-1,CASSSLAGSSYNEQFF